The 21 T cell receptor beta chains listed next were all sequenced from one sample in a study of regulatory T cells in long-lasting Graves disease. Time point reported: newly diagnosed GD, antithyroid drugs for less than 3 months. Researchers made the TCR library from RNA that was extracted from PBMCs. Sequencing libraries for TCR beta were prepared with iRepertoire HTBI primers and Arm-PCR of CDR3 regions. TCRdb processed the multiplex PCR reads anew with MiXCR; each CDR3 protein has one entry. The sample shows 350,000 to 500,000 distinct CDR3 sequences, 14% of them seen only once. The data were also submitted as part of a second study, on T cells in Graves' hyperthyroidism and ophthalmopathy.

The source was peripheral blood mononuclear cells (PBMCs), collected at new diagnosis, from a patient treated with antithyroid drugs. All receptors come from a woman aged 45 to 65 with Graves disease.

This chain uses TRBV19 with TRBJ1-1; 9 nucleotides agree with TRBD1. V lost 5 bases, J lost 0 bases, and 7 bases stayed unmatched. The CDR3 is 16 residues long. Germline CDR1 is LNHDA and CDR2 is SQIVND (reference sequence). CDR3 amino acids: CASSRGQGTMNTEAFF. CDR3 coding DNA: TGTGCCAGTAGTCGAGGACAGGGGACCATGAACACTGAAGCTTTCTTT.

In this sample, this clonotype turned up many times. The rearrangement links TRBV7-9 to TRBJ2-1; tentatively, D is TRBD2 (6 bases). V lost 5 bases and J 5 bases, leaving 16 bases between the germline ends. CDR3 length: 15 amino acids. Looked up from germline, CDR1 is SEHNR and CDR2 is FQNEAQ (reference sequence). The CDR3 region is CASSRLVASDNEQFF. The CDR3 coding sequence is TGTGCCAGCAGCCGCCTAGTCGCTAGCGACAATGAGCAGTTCTTC.

The table lists this clonotype with a few counts. This CDR3 is missing its conserved last phenylalanine or tryptophan, likely due to a read error. V gene TRBV3-1 combines with J gene TRBJ1-1; 9 nucleotides line up with TRBD1. The J segment lost 4 bases and the V segment lost 3 bases, leaving 3 bases of the junction unmatched. The CDR3 is 14 amino acids. Germline V gene sequence: CDR1 LGHDT, CDR2 YNNKEL (reference sequence). The CDR3 loop reads CASSQTGGSTEAFL. The CDR3 nucleotides are TGTGCCAGCAGCCAGACAGGGGGGAGCACTGAAGCTTTCCTT.

This clonotype was recorded many times. This rearrangement joins TRBV12-3 or TRBV12-4 to TRBJ2-1, with 9 positions matching TRBD1. After removal of 10 bases from V and 7 bases from J, the junction contained 17 bases not matched to a gene. The CDR3 spans 16 residues. The CDR3 region is CATSLLRQGERNEQFF. CDR3 DNA: TGTGCCACCAGCCTCCTCCGACAGGGGGAGCGGAATGAGCAGTTCTTC.

This clonotype was counted a single time. A much more abundant neighbour one base away suggests this may be a read error. The chain recombines TRBV27 with TRBJ2-1; D is tentatively TRBD1 or TRBD2 (7 bases each). V lost 5 bases to trimming and J lost 13 bases, with 18 bases between them. The CDR3 is 13 residues long. Germline V lookup: CDR1 MNHEY, CDR2 SMNVEV (reference sequence). CDR3 in DNA: TGTGCCAGCAGTATCAGGGGGGGCGAGACCCAGTTCTTC. It codes for CASSIRGGETQFF.

This clonotype showed up many times. The chain is built from TRBV2 and TRBJ2-5, with TRBD2 matching over 9 bases. Trimming removed 6 bases from V and 0 bases from J; junction bases left unmatched: 5. This CDR3 is built from 15 residues. Per the germline V gene, CDR1 is SNHLY and CDR2 is FYNNEI. CDR3 region: CASSKLAGDQETQYF. Written as DNA, the CDR3 is TGTGCCAGCAGCAAATTAGCGGGAGACCAAGAGACCCAGTACTTC.

This clonotype was counted at least ten times. V usage is TRBV27 and J usage is TRBJ1-1; D is ambiguous. Germline CDR1 is MNHEY and CDR2 is SMNVEV (reference sequence). The length of the CDR3 is 14 residues. The V and J ends lost 2 bases and 1 base respectively, with 8 bases between them. The CDR3, as DNA: TGTGCCAGCAGTTTAAGTAGAGGGAACACTGAAGCTTTCTTT. Translated: CASSLSRGNTEAFF.

This clonotype was counted many times. The CDR3 loop is CASSSDPNSNTEAFF. The DNA of the CDR3 is TGTGCCAGCAGCTCGGACCCCAACTCGAACACTGAAGCTTTCTTT. The V and J genes are TRBV9 and TRBJ1-1; no reliable D call. CDR3 size: 15 residues. The germline gives CDR1 SGDLS, CDR2 YYNGEE. The V gene lost 4 bases and the J gene lost 1 base, with 14 bases spanning the gap.

This clonotype has ten or more counts. Here the CDR3 DNA reads TGTGCCAGCAGCTCCCCCCGGGGCTACGAGCAGTACTTC. The encoded protein is CASSSPRGYEQYF. The chain couples TRBV11-2 to TRBJ2-7; TRBD2 might be the D (5 bases). Germline V CDR1 and CDR2: SGHAT, FQNNGV. CDR3 length: 13 residues. V was clipped by 4 bases and J by 3 bases, with 10 bases between them. Full variable domain (remainder filled in from reference TRBV11-2 and TRBJ2-7): EAGVAQSPRYKIIEKRQSVAFWCNPISGHATLYWYQQILGQGPKLLIQFQNNGVVDDSQLPKDRFSAERLKGVDSTLKIQPAKLEDSAVYLCASSSPRGYEQYFGPGTRLTVT.

This chain uses TRBV14 with TRBJ2-1, with a tentative D call TRBD2 (6 bases). Per the germline V gene, CDR1 is SGHDN and CDR2 is FVKESK. The CDR3 has 16 residues. Trimming left V 3 bases short and J 6 bases short, with 18 bases between. Here the CDR3 reads CASSQLRDSQLNEQFF. Here the CDR3 DNA reads TGTGCCAGCAGCCAGCTTCGGGACTCCCAACTCAATGAGCAGTTCTTC.

The sample holds a few counts of this clonotype. The J gene is TRBJ2-7, the V gene TRBV19; D is unresolved. CDR1 and CDR2 (germline): LNHDA, SQIVND (reference sequence). The length of the CDR3 is 13 residues. Trimming removed 3 bases at V and 2 bases at J, with 8 bases between. CDR3 in DNA: TGTGCCAGTAGTATTACATCCACCTACGAGCAGTACTTC. Protein product: CASSITSTYEQYF.

This clonotype was observed many times. The rearrangement links TRBV27 to TRBJ2-7; TRBD1 agrees at 9 bases. Trimming at V came to 4 bases and at J to 7 bases, leaving 11 bases not matched to a gene. This CDR3 is built from 15 residues. Germline CDR1 is MNHEY and CDR2 is SMNVEV (reference sequence). The CDR3 DNA sequence: TGTGCCAGCAGTTCCCCGGGACAGGGCCTAGGGGAGCAGTACTTC. Its protein is CASSSPGQGLGEQYF.

The chain couples TRBV7-2 to TRBJ2-7; a possible D gene is TRBD2 (5 bases). V lost 9 bases, J lost 3 bases, and 18 bases lay in between. This CDR3 contains 14 residues. Germline V gene lookup returns CDR1 SGHTA and CDR2 FQGNSA. Written as DNA, the CDR3 is TGTGCCAGTTACGAATTGGGAGTTAGCTACGAGCAGTACTTC. Its translation: CASYELGVSYEQYF.

The rearrangement uses TRBV7-9 and TRBJ1-2; D is uncertain. The germline V and J ends were trimmed by 3 bases and 0 bases, with 17 bases remaining between them. There are 17 residues in the CDR3. Germline CDR1 and CDR2: SEHNR and FQNEAQ (reference sequence). The CDR3 reads CASSFWAEKVSNYGYTF. In DNA form, the CDR3 reads TGTGCCAGCAGCTTTTGGGCCGAGAAAGTCTCTAACTATGGCTACACCTTC.

The sample holds a few counts of this clonotype. V and J are TRBV3-1 and TRBJ2-7, with D uncertain. Germline CDR1 is LGHDT and CDR2 is YNNKEL (reference sequence). Trimming cost V 8 bases and J 6 bases, with 14 bases left between them. The CDR3 sequence is 12 residues long. The CDR3 protein is CASGPSVIEQYF. Here the CDR3 DNA reads TGTGCCAGCGGTCCGTCCGTCATCGAGCAGTACTTC.

This clonotype was detected ten times or more. The chain links TRBV11-2 to TRBJ1-1; D not resolved. The ends were cut back, 5 bases at V and 11 bases at J, with 24 bases in the middle. This CDR3 contains 15 residues. The germline gives CDR1 SGHAT, CDR2 FQNNGV. The CDR3 DNA follows: TGTGCCAGCAGCCCCCCCTTGTTACGGCAGCAACGGGCTTTCTTT. Amino acid sequence: CASSPPLLRQQRAFF.

This clonotype was seen repeatedly, ten times or more. The chain carries TRBV5-1 and TRBJ2-5, with TRBD1 matching 7 bases. The germline V gene has CDR1 SGHRS and CDR2 YFSETQ. The CDR3 covers 15 residues. Trimming at V came to 3 bases and at J to 4 bases, leaving 9 bases not matched to a gene. The CDR3 spells CASSSTTGAVETQYF. Written as DNA, the CDR3 is TGCGCCAGCAGCTCTACCACAGGGGCGGTAGAGACCCAGTACTTC.

This clonotype was seen many times. This rearrangement joins TRBV7-9 to TRBJ2-1, with D unclear. Trimming removed 5 bases at V and 10 bases at J, with 9 bases between. CDR3 length: 11 residues. Germline V gene data show CDR1 as SEHNR and CDR2 as FQNEAQ (reference sequence). The CDR3, as DNA: TGTGCCAGCAGCCCCCACGAAGAGCAGTTCTTC. It specifies CASSPHEEQFF.

The rearrangement uses TRBV18 and TRBJ1-1, with no clear D. Germline CDR1 reads KGHSH; CDR2 reads LQKENI. This CDR3 contains 13 residues. Trimming took off 0 bases at V and 6 bases at J, with 8 bases between the two ends. In DNA, the CDR3 is TGTGCCAGCTCACCACCCTCCAAAGCTGAAGCTTTCTTT. Protein sequence: CASSPPSKAEAFF.

There are many counts of this clonotype. V gene TRBV5-5 combines with J gene TRBJ1-1; D unclear. The germline gives CDR1 SGHKS, CDR2 YYEKEE (reference sequence). V was pared by 0 bases and J by 0 bases, with 6 bases between. This CDR3 is built from 14 residues. CDR3 sequence reads: CASSLDSLNTEAFF. Here the CDR3 DNA reads TGTGCCAGCAGCTTGGACAGTTTGAACACTGAAGCTTTCTTT.

The table lists this clonotype with many counts. This chain joins TRBV7-8 and TRBJ2-5; 9 bases agree with TRBD1. There are 14 residues in the CDR3. Trimming at V came to 5 bases and at J to 5 bases, leaving 6 bases not matched to a gene. Germline V gives CDR1 SGHVS, CDR2 FQNEAQ. The CDR3 loop is CASSKTGGGETQYF. The CDR3 DNA reads as TGTGCCAGCAGCAAAACAGGGGGCGGTGAGACCCAGTACTTC.